The 20 T cell receptor beta chains in this list originate from one sample, sequenced in a study of cytomegalovirus exposure and HLA in healthy donors. The study ran its PCR with 60 Vbeta and 13 Jbeta primers. Profiling relied on immunoSEQ multiplex PCR, and the TCRdb table lists in-frame clones only, not all of them. The sample lists roughly 110,000 clones, about four fifths occurring once. Sequencing was carried out using PBMCs. Receptors were obtained from a woman aged 45-59 years in good health and CMV-seropositive.

The chain employs TRBV7-2 and TRBJ1-1, with a possible D match to TRBD1 (5 bases). Between the trimmed V and J ends, which lost 5 bases and 4 bases, there was a span of 14 bases. This CDR3 is built from 14 residues. The germline V gene has CDR1 SGHTA and CDR2 FQGNSA. CDR3 amino acids: CASSPRGWSTEAFF. In nucleotides, the CDR3 is TGTGCCAGCAGCCCTCGGGGGTGGAGCACTGAAGCTTTCTTT.

The sample holds one count of this clone. The rearrangement links TRBV19 to TRBJ1-2; tentatively, D is TRBD1 (5 bases). CDR3 length equals 12 residues. V lost 7 bases to trimming and J lost 2 bases, with 8 bases between them. Germline V gene data show CDR1 as LNHDA and CDR2 as SQIVND (reference sequence). Here the CDR3 DNA reads TGTGCCAGTAAAGACAGAAACTATGGCTACACCTTC. Translation gives CASKDRNYGYTF.

The chain combines TRBV2 with TRBJ2-4, with TRBD2 as a possible D gene (5 bases). The CDR3 has 16 residues. Looked up from germline, CDR1 is SNHLY and CDR2 is FYNNEI. V was cut by 4 bases and J by 3 bases, with 16 bases left in between. CDR3 protein: CASSANGEGVKNIQYF. CDR3 bases: TGTGCCAGCAGTGCAAACGGAGAGGGAGTCAAAAACATTCAGTACTTC.

This clone has more than one count but fewer than ten. The V gene is TRBV7-3, the J gene TRBJ2-1; 11 nucleotides match TRBD2. V gave up 1 base and J gave up 10 bases; unmatched junction bases: 6. CDR3 size: 15 residues. Germline CDR1 is SGHTA and CDR2 is FQGTGA. The CDR3 region has the DNA TGTGCCAGCAGCTTAAAATTAGCGGGGGGGCGAGAGCAGTTCTTC. It specifies CASSLKLAGGREQFF.

The V gene is TRBV5-1, the J gene TRBJ1-1; TRBD1 aligns across 9 bases. Per the germline V gene, CDR1 is SGHRS and CDR2 is YFSETQ. Trimming at V came to 6 bases and at J to 7 bases, leaving 10 bases not matched to a gene. The CDR3 loop spans 14 amino acids. The CDR3 region is CASMGTGQGREAFF. CDR3 nucleotides: TGCGCCAGCATGGGGACGGGACAGGGACGTGAAGCTTTCTTT.

The chain carries TRBV6-5 and TRBJ1-4; D is perhaps TRBD1 (5 bases). CDR1 is MNHEY, CDR2 SVGAGI, per germline. CDR3 size: 15 residues. V was shortened by 4 bases and J by 6 bases, with 15 bases between the two germline ends. CDR3 sequence: CASSSPGTGDEKLFF. CDR3 in DNA: TGTGCCAGCAGTTCCCCCGGGACGGGGGATGAAAAACTGTTTTTT.

The chain uses TRBV27 and TRBJ2-3, with D possibly matching TRBD2 (5 bases). Trimming cost V 1 base and J 3 bases, with 8 bases left between them. Germline CDR1 reads MNHEY; CDR2 reads SMNVEV (reference sequence). This CDR3 region has 14 residues. CDR3 sequence (DNA): TGTGCCAGCAGTTTATTGGGAGAAACAGATACGCAGTATTTT. Protein sequence: CASSLLGETDTQYF.

The chain has TRBV19 and TRBJ1-2; 9 bases align to TRBD1. V was pared by 6 bases and J by 4 bases, with 12 bases of the junction left unmatched. From germline, CDR1 is LNHDA and CDR2 SQIVND (reference sequence). The CDR3 covers 16 residues. The CDR3 is CASRTGQGKVGYGYTF. CDR3 coding DNA: TGTGCCAGTAGAACAGGACAGGGGAAGGTCGGCTATGGCTACACCTTC.

This chain connects TRBV7-8 to TRBJ1-1, with D possibly being TRBD1 (5 bases). Germline CDR1 and CDR2: SGHVS and FQNEAQ. This CDR3 spans 16 amino acids. The germline V and J ends were trimmed by 1 base and 6 bases, with 18 bases remaining between them. CDR3 amino acids: CASSLGNLRQPAEAFF. CDR3 nucleotide sequence: TGTGCCAGCAGCTTAGGAAACCTTAGACAGCCAGCTGAAGCTTTCTTT.

The rearrangement joins TRBV6-1 to TRBJ1-2; D possibly corresponds to TRBD1 (6 bases). Germline V CDR1 and CDR2: MNHNS, SASEGT. This CDR3 is 13 amino acids long. The V and J ends lost 8 bases and 2 bases respectively, with 12 bases between them. This CDR3 is CASPEQGNYGYTF. The DNA for the CDR3 is TGTGCCAGCCCCGAACAGGGCAACTATGGCTACACCTTC.

This clone has a handful of counts. This chain connects TRBV28 to TRBJ2-1; 8 bases are shared with TRBD1. This CDR3 contains 16 residues. Unmatched junction bases numbered 10, after V lost 3 bases and J lost 6 bases. Per the germline V gene, CDR1 is MDHEN and CDR2 is SYDVKM. In nucleotides, the CDR3 is TGTGCCAGCAGTTTTTTCTCTCAGGGGGCAGGCAATGAGCAGTTCTTC. Its translation is CASSFFSQGAGNEQFF. The variable domain in full, with the rest retrieved from reference TRBV28 and TRBJ2-1, is DVKVTQSSRYLVKRTGEKVFLECVQDMDHENMFWYRQDPGLGLRLIYFSYDVKMKEKGDIPEGYSVSREKKERFSLILESASTNQTSMYLCASSFFSQGAGNEQFFGPGTRLTVL.

V usage is TRBV2 and J usage is TRBJ1-5; maybe TRBD1 (5 bases). Germline lookup yields CDR1 SNHLY and CDR2 FYNNEI. The germline V and J ends were trimmed by 3 bases and 7 bases, with 16 bases remaining between them. The CDR3 has 15 residues. The CDR3 is CASSEVRGGYQPQHF. DNA of the CDR3: TGTGCCAGCAGTGAGGTTCGGGGGGGGTACCAGCCCCAGCATTTT.

The chain couples TRBV7-8 to TRBJ1-1; tentative D call: TRBD1 (6 bases). Looked up from germline, CDR1 is SGHVS and CDR2 is FQNEAQ. Trimming took off 5 bases at V and 7 bases at J, with 14 bases between the two ends. This CDR3 has 13 amino acids. The DNA of the CDR3 is TGTGCCAGCAGCGTTCGACAGGTCCGTGAAGCTTTCTTT. Residues: CASSVRQVREAFF.

This chain connects TRBV28 to TRBJ1-2, with D possibly being TRBD1 (5 bases). Trimming took 2 bases from V and 4 from J, leaving 14 bases between them. Germline CDR1 is MDHEN and CDR2 is SYDVKM. The CDR3 is made up of 15 amino acids. This chain's CDR3 is CASSLQGRIIYGYTF. CDR3 nucleotides: TGTGCCAGCAGTTTACAGGGAAGGATAATCTATGGCTACACCTTC.

The genes are TRBV28 and TRBJ2-5; no clear D gene. V dropped 2 bases and J dropped 1 base, with 14 bases sitting between them. The CDR3 has 16 residues. The germline V gene has CDR1 MDHEN and CDR2 SYDVKM. The CDR3 DNA is TGTGCCAGCAGTTTAATCGGTGACACCTCCCAAGAGACCCAGTACTTC. Protein product: CASSLIGDTSQETQYF. Full variable domain (rest looked up from reference TRBV28 and TRBJ2-5): DVKVTQSSRYLVKRTGEKVFLECVQDMDHENMFWYRQDPGLGLRLIYFSYDVKMKEKGDIPEGYSVSREKKERFSLILESASTNQTSMYLCASSLIGDTSQETQYFGPGTRLLVL.

V usage is TRBV6-4 and J usage is TRBJ1-1; TRBD1 agrees at 12 bases. The germline gives CDR1 MRHNA, CDR2 SNTAGT. CDR3 length: 17 residues. V dropped 2 bases and J dropped 5; count of bases not matched to a gene: 9. This chain's CDR3 is CASSDLMRDRGQTEAFF. CDR3 nucleotides: TGTGCCAGCAGTGACCTCATGCGGGACAGGGGGCAGACTGAAGCTTTCTTT.

V and J are TRBV6-5 and TRBJ2-5, with 7 bases matching TRBD2. This CDR3 contains 13 residues. Germline lookup yields CDR1 MNHEY and CDR2 SVGAGI. The J segment lost 6 bases and the V segment lost 4 bases, leaving 5 bases of the junction unmatched. CDR3 nucleotide sequence: TGTGCCAGCAGTTTGGACGGGGGGAAGACCCAGTACTTC. This sequence encodes CASSLDGGKTQYF.

This clone was counted a few times. One junction end does not reproduce the germline sequence, and a read error may be involved. The V and J genes are TRBV7-9 and TRBJ1-3; the match to TRBD1 covers 7 bases. This CDR3 has 16 amino acids. Germline assignment: CDR1 SEHNR and CDR2 FQNEAQ (reference sequence). CDR3: CSSSSRQGDYGNTIYF. The CDR3 DNA reads TGTTCCAGCAGTTCCAGACAGGGCGATTACGGAAACACCATATATTTT.

The chain uses TRBV7-9 and TRBJ1-2; TRBD1 might be the D (5 bases). CDR3 length: 15 amino acids. V lost 7 bases, J lost 6 bases, and 21 bases lay in between. Germline CDR1 is SEHNR and CDR2 is FQNEAQ (reference sequence). CDR3 coding DNA: TGTGCCAGCACCGACGTTGGGGCAGTCTCCCATGGCTACACCTTC. Its protein is CASTDVGAVSHGYTF.

The chain couples TRBV5-4 to TRBJ2-1; possible D gene TRBD1, 6 bases. V shed 3 bases and J shed 0 bases, with 25 bases lying between them. Germline V gives CDR1 SGHNT, CDR2 YYREEE (reference sequence). The CDR3 sequence is 20 residues long. The CDR3 sequence: CASSSQGPKDRTSSYNEQFF. The CDR3 DNA is TGTGCCAGCAGCTCACAGGGACCCAAGGACAGAACAAGCTCCTACAATGAGCAGTTCTTC.